This record concerns one T cell receptor beta chain sequence. The CDR3 is 16 residues long. The V and J ends lost 5 bases and 9 bases, in that order; junction bases with no gene match: 15. Germline CDR1 reads LGHNA; CDR2 reads YNFKEQ. This sample stems from a study of blood T cell repertoires in COVID-19. Study details: The United States, Italy and Spain supplied acute and convalescent COVID-19 samples. T cells, B-cell-depleted T cells, or PBMCs provided the cDNA or gDNA that served as material.

In the original processing: Nucleated cell number was recorded as an estimate derived from reference gene primer amplification. Data came from immunoSEQ multiplex PCR; TCRdb stores just in-frame clones and leaves some out. The V and J calls and clone size are taken from that table; D and trimming were inferred from the DNA. Here the sample spans over 150,000 clones, about 88% being singletons. Seattle's enrolled individuals joined amid active infection and were then monitored longitudinally. The clonotype was recovered from a middle-aged man with COVID-19, enrolled during active disease. This chain uses TRBV4-2 with TRBJ2-3; 9 bases fit TRBD2. Material: peripheral blood. Written as DNA, the CDR3 is TGTGCCAGCAGCACACCGGGACTAGCAGGTGGGGAGACGCAGTATTTT. Residues: CASSTPGLAGGETQYF.